This is a list of T cell receptor beta chains from one sample in a study of low-dose radiotherapy and immunotherapy resistance in tumors. MiXCR was run by TCRdb on the reads, yielding one entry per CDR3 protein. The sample comprises under 90,000 distinct CDR3 sequences, around a third of which are singletons, and around 10% rests with the top ten. The material sequenced was PBMCs, taken before treatment. These receptors came from a female donor with ovarian cancer. CDR3s include the opening cysteine and the closing phenylalanine or tryptophan. The D gene is left open where the match is weak. A clone size is listed for some rows: how often the clone was seen (once, few, many), or a class if it is expanded.

J	V	D	size	CDR3	DNA
TRBJ2-7	TRBV19	TRBD1	many	CASSPTGVYEQYF	TGTGCCAGTAGTCCGACAGGGGTCTACGAGCAGTACTTC
TRBJ1-1	TRBV18	NA	many	CASLPGGQNTEAFF	TGTGCCAGCTTACCGGGGGGACAGAACACTGAAGCTTTCTTT
TRBJ2-6	TRBV5-4	NA	once	CASNPDSSGANVLTF	TGTGCCAGCAACCCGGACAGCTCTGGGGCCAACGTCCTGACTTTC
TRBJ1-4	TRBV7-8	NA	many	CASSVSVGTREGKLFF	TGTGCCAGCAGTGTTTCCGTGGGCACGCGCGAGGGAAAACTGTTTTTT
TRBJ2-1	TRBV29-1	NA	NA	CSVGSAAPYNEQFF	TGCAGCGTTGGGTCGGCCGCCCCTTACAATGAGCAGTTCTTC
TRBJ1-1	TRBV13	NA	many	CASSLSMNTEAFF	TGTGCCAGCAGCTTAAGTATGAACACTGAAGCTTTCTTT
TRBJ2-7	TRBV5-1	TRBD2	NA	CASSLETSGAWNEQYF	TGCGCCAGCAGCTTGGAAACTAGCGGTGCGTGGAATGAGCAGTACTTC
TRBJ1-5	TRBV27	TRBD1	many	CASKPTGGMQPQHF	TGTGCCAGCAAGCCTACAGGGGGCATGCAGCCCCAGCATTTT
TRBJ2-1	TRBV21-1	NA	few	CASSKLVSTRGNEQFF	TGTGCCAGCAGCAAGTTAGTGTCAACGCGGGGGAATGAGCAGTTCTTC
TRBJ2-2	TRBV5-1	TRBD2	many	CASSFAGTSGLSITGELFF	TGTGCCAGCAGCTTCGCCGGAACTAGCGGGTTATCAATTACCGGGGAGCTGTTTTTT
TRBJ2-1	TRBV29-1	TRBD2	many	CSVGRGPGTSGSSYNEQFF	TGCAGCGTTGGCAGGGGGCCCGGGACTAGCGGGAGCTCCTACAATGAGCAGTTCTTC
TRBJ1-5	TRBV4-2	NA	many	CASSQDLGINQPQHF	TGTGCCAGCAGCCAAGATTTAGGGATCAATCAGCCCCAGCATTTT
TRBJ2-5	TRBV14	NA	NA	CASSKTTGQETQYF	TGTGCCAGCAGCAAAACGACAGGCCAAGAGACCCAGTACTTC
TRBJ2-5	TRBV2	NA	many	CASSFYTETQYF	TGTGCCAGCAGCTTCTACACGGAGACCCAGTACTTC
TRBJ2-5	TRBV5-1	NA	many	CASTRDFSLQETQYF	TGCGCCAGCACGAGGGACTTCTCACTCCAAGAGACCCAGTACTTC
TRBJ1-5	TRBV20-1	NA	many	CSAVGVSQPQHF	TGCAGTGCTGTAGGGGTTTCTCAGCCCCAGCATTTT
TRBJ1-6	TRBV6-1	TRBD1	many	CASSGAQGNSPLHF	TGTGCCAGCAGTGGTGCACAGGGGAATTCACCCCTCCACTTT
TRBJ1-1	TRBV5-4	NA	many	CASGQTGPNTEAFF	TGTGCCAGCGGACAGACAGGACCAAACACTGAAGCTTTCTTT
TRBJ2-1	TRBV18	NA	many	CASSLMQGVAYNEQFF	TGTGCCAGCTCATTGATGCAGGGAGTGGCCTACAATGAGCAGTTCTTC
TRBJ2-5	TRBV12-3/TRBV12-4	NA	few	CASSLDGGPGETQYF	TGTGCCAGCAGTTTAGATGGGGGGCCGGGAGAGACCCAGTACTTC
TRBJ2-1	TRBV6-2/TRBV6-3	NA	many	CASSPLTSSYNEQFF	TGTGCCAGCAGCCCACTGACTAGCTCCTACAATGAGCAGTTCTTC
TRBJ2-7	TRBV7-2	NA	many	CASSLARRDGEQYF	TGTGCCAGCAGCTTAGCACGCAGGGATGGTGAGCAGTACTTC
TRBJ1-1	TRBV9	NA	many	CASSVRQNTEAFF	TGTGCCAGCAGCGTAAGACAGAACACTGAAGCTTTCTTT
TRBJ2-1	TRBV9	TRBD2	NA	CASSVNPGGSRNEQFF	TGTGCCAGCAGCGTAAACCCCGGGGGGAGTAGGAATGAGCAGTTCTTC
TRBJ2-3	TRBV12-3/TRBV12-4	NA	many	CASSKLDYPRSTDTQYF	TGTGCCAGCAGTAAACTGGACTATCCACGTAGCACAGATACGCAGTATTTT
TRBJ2-2	TRBV28	NA	many	CASSSPRGANTGELFF	TGTGCCAGCAGTTCCCCCCGGGGAGCGAACACCGGGGAGCTGTTTTTT
TRBJ1-1	TRBV29-1	TRBD1	NA	CSARQGQAFF	TGCAGCGCCAGACAGGGACAAGCTTTCTTT
TRBJ2-3	TRBV19	TRBD2	NA	CANERERTDTQYF	TGTGCCAACGAGCGGGAACGCACAGATACGCAGTATTTT
TRBJ2-1	TRBV11-2	NA	many	CASSLDLLAANHNEQFF	TGTGCCAGCAGCTTAGATCTCCTCGCGGCCAACCACAATGAGCAGTTCTTC
TRBJ2-2	TRBV4-1	TRBD2	NA	CASSPYSRVAGLNTGELFF	TGCGCCAGCAGCCCCTATTCGCGGGTAGCGGGGCTGAACACCGGGGAGCTGTTTTTT
TRBJ2-7	TRBV10-3	NA	many	CAISESHEQYF	TGTGCCATCAGTGAGTCCCACGAGCAGTACTTC
TRBJ2-7	TRBV18	NA	many	CASSPRLATDYEQYF	TGTGCCAGCTCACCACGACTGGCTACAGACTACGAGCAGTACTTC
TRBJ2-2	TRBV6-2/TRBV6-3	TRBD2	few	CASRESGKRTGELFF	TGTGCCAGCAGGGAAAGCGGGAAACGCACCGGGGAGCTGTTTTTT
TRBJ2-1	TRBV5-1	TRBD2	NA	CASSGTSGGNEQFF	TGCGCCAGCAGCGGAACTAGCGGGGGTAATGAGCAGTTCTTC
TRBJ2-2	TRBV24-1	TRBD2	NA	CATSDPRGGTGELFF	TGTGCCACCAGTGACCCGCGGGGGGGCACCGGGGAGCTGTTTTTT
TRBJ2-7	TRBV5-1	TRBD2	NA	CASSFSSGRNEQYF	TGCGCCAGCAGCTTCTCTAGCGGGAGAAATGAGCAGTACTTC
TRBJ2-2	TRBV11-2	NA	many	CASSPSGASGELFF	TGTGCCAGCAGCCCCTCGGGGGCGAGCGGGGAGCTGTTTTTT
TRBJ1-5	TRBV7-3	NA	NA	CASSLTSGQPQHF	TGTGCCAGCAGCTTAACGTCGGGTCAGCCCCAGCATTTT
TRBJ2-3	TRBV7-2	TRBD2	many	CASSRHGRGDTDTQYF	TGTGCCAGCAGCCGCCACGGGAGGGGGGACACAGATACGCAGTATTTT
TRBJ2-3	TRBV20-1	NA	NA	CSASLDTQYF	TGCAGTGCTAGTTTGGATACGCAGTATTTT
TRBJ1-1	TRBV1	NA	many	CTSSQLNTEAFF	TGCACCAGCAGCCAGTTGAACACTGAAGCTTTCTTT